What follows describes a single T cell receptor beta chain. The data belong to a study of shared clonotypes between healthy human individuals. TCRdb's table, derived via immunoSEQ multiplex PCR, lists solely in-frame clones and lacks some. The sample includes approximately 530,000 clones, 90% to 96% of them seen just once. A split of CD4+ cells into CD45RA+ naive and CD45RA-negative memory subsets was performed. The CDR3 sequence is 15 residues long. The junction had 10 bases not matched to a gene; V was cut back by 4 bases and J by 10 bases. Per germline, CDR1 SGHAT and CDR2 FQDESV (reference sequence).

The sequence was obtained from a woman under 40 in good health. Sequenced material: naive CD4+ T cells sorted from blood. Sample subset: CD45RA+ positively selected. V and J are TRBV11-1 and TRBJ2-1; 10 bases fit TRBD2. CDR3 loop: CASSSGAGGPREQFF. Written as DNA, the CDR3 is TGTGCCAGCAGCTCGGGAGCGGGAGGGCCCAGAGAGCAGTTCTTC.